The 8 T cell receptor beta chains below were found in one sample sequenced in a study of blood T cell repertoires in COVID-19. TCRdb's table, derived via immunoSEQ multiplex PCR, lists solely in-frame clones and lacks some. The sample includes roughly 100,000 clones, around 84% of them seen just once. The source material was peripheral blood. These receptors came from a human donor in a cohort sampled during active COVID-19.

The V gene is TRBV4-1, the J gene TRBJ2-7, with TRBD1 matching over 9 bases. The CDR3 loop spans 14 amino acids. CDR1 is MGHRA, CDR2 YSYEKL, per germline. V dropped 5 bases and J dropped 4; count of bases not matched to a gene: 6. CDR3 in amino acids: CASSSGTGRYEQYF. CDR3 nucleotide sequence: TGCGCCAGCAGCAGCGGGACAGGGAGGTACGAGCAGTACTTC.

This clone was detected once. V gene TRBV20-1 combines with J gene TRBJ2-7; D is perhaps TRBD1 (8 bases). V was trimmed by 3 bases and J by 0 bases, leaving 12 bases between them. Germline CDR1 reads DFQATT; CDR2 reads SNEGSKA (reference sequence). This CDR3 is built from 14 residues. DNA of the CDR3: TGCAGTGCTAGTTACAGGGGGGGCTCCTACGAGCAGTACTTC. Its translation is CSASYRGGSYEQYF.

The rearrangement joins TRBV5-1 to TRBJ1-2; D perhaps matches TRBD1 (5 bases). Trimming left V 2 bases short and J 0 bases short, with 11 bases between. Looked up from germline, CDR1 is SGHRS and CDR2 is YFSETQ. The CDR3 is made up of 15 amino acids. The CDR3: CASSFSTAANYGYTF. CDR3 sequence (DNA): TGCGCCAGCAGCTTCTCGACAGCAGCTAACTATGGCTACACCTTC.

This chain connects TRBV7-2 to TRBJ1-1; 11 bases are shared with TRBD1. This CDR3 is built from 15 residues. V shed 5 bases, J shed 5 bases, and the junction held 7 bases outside the gene matches. From germline, CDR1 is SGHTA and CDR2 FQGNSA. The DNA of the CDR3 is TGTGCCAGCAGCCAAATCGGGACAGGGGGTACTGAAGCTTTCTTT. Translation: CASSQIGTGGTEAFF.

CDR3: CASSQDVLAASGETQYF. The CDR3 region has the DNA TGTGCCAGCAGCCAAGACGTACTAGCGGCCTCGGGGGAGACCCAGTACTTC. The chain carries TRBV3-1 (or the pseudogene TRBV3-2) and TRBJ2-5; 8 bases line up with TRBD2. This CDR3 contains 17 residues. V shed 0 bases, J shed 5 bases, and the junction held 11 bases outside the gene matches. CDR1 and CDR2 (germline): LGHDT, YNNKEL (reference sequence).

This CDR3 reads CASSSRGVEAFF. CDR3 nucleotides: TGTGCCAGCAGTAGCCGGGGGGTCGAAGCTTTCTTT. The V gene is TRBV12-3 or TRBV12-4, the J gene TRBJ1-1; D may be TRBD1 (5 bases). The length of the CDR3 is 12 residues. Between the trimmed V and J ends, which lost 5 bases and 8 bases, there was a span of 12 bases.

The CDR3 DNA is TGCGCCAGCAGCTTGCGGGACAGGGCACAAGAGACCCAGTACTTC. Translated: CASSLRDRAQETQYF. V usage is TRBV5-1 and J usage is TRBJ2-5; 9 nucleotides line up with TRBD1. Trimming at V came to 1 base and at J to 2 bases, leaving 3 bases not matched to a gene. This CDR3 region has 15 residues. The V gene's germline CDR1 is SGHRS and CDR2 YFSETQ.

V gene TRBV5-6 combines with J gene TRBJ1-2; 8 bases map to TRBD1. V lost 4 bases, J lost 4 bases, and 12 bases stayed unmatched. The CDR3 is made up of 16 amino acids. Germline V lookup: CDR1 SGHDT, CDR2 YYEEEE. In DNA, the CDR3 is TGTGCCAGCAGCCCCAGAAGGCAGGGGGCTAGCTATGGCTACACCTTC. The encoded protein is CASSPRRQGASYGYTF.